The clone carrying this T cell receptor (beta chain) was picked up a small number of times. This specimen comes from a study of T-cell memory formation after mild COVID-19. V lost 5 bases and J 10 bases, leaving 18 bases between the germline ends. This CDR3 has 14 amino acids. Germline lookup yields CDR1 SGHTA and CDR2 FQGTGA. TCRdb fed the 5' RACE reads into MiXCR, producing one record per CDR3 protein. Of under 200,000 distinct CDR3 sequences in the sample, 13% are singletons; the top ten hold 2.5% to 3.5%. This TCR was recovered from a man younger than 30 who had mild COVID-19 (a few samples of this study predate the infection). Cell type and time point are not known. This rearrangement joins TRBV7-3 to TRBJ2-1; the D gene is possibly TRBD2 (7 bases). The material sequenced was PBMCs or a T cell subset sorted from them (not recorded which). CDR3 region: CASSPASAGAEQFF. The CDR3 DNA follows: TGTGCCAGCAGCCCCGCTTCGGCGGGGGCGGAGCAGTTCTTC.